The T cell receptor beta chain under discussion was sequenced for a study of neurological immune-mediated disorders. This clonotype was counted ten times or more. No antigen is known for it. Study-wide results and limits: Association with the multiple sclerosis repertoire cluster was not found for any clinical or MRI feature. A possible signature was seen in one related-CDR3 cluster, into which phylogenetic grouping placed the repertoires of 18 of 34 multiple sclerosis patients.

Looked up from germline, CDR1 is SGHRS and CDR2 is YFSETQ. This CDR3 spans 15 amino acids. Trimming cost V 6 bases and J 4 bases, with 17 bases left between them. The cDNA came from 5'RACE, which used 10-nucleotide random UMIs. One entry per CDR3 protein, called by TCRdb with MiXCR from the 5' RACE reads. The data show tens of thousands of distinct CDR3 sequences, 3.6% seen once. The sequenced material came from PBMCs. This clonotype was sampled from a man aged 30 to 45 with multiple sclerosis. The V and J genes are TRBV5-1 and TRBJ2-1, with D possibly TRBD2 on 7 matching bases. In DNA, the CDR3 is TGCGCCAGCAAACCAGGCGGGGGCCCGTACAATGAGCAGTTCTTC. Translation gives CASKPGGGPYNEQFF.